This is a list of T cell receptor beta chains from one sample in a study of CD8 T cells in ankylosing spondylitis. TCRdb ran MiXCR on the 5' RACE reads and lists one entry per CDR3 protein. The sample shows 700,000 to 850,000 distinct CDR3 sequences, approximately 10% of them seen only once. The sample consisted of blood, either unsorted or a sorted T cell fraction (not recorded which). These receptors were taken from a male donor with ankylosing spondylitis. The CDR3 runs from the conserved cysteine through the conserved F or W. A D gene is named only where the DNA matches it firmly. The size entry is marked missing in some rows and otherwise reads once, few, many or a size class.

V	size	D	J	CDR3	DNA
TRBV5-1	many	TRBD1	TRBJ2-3	CASRGQGSDTQYF	TGCGCCAGCAGAGGACAGGGGTCAGATACGCAGTATTTT
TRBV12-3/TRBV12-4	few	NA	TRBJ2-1	CASSTLPADMWFNEQFF	TGTGCCAGCAGTACGCTACCGGCCGACATGTGGTTCAATGAGCAGTTCTTC
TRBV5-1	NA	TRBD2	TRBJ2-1	CASRRTGTSGGPGNYNEQFF	TGCGCCAGCAGACGGACCGGGACTAGCGGGGGGCCCGGAAATTACAATGAGCAGTTCTTC
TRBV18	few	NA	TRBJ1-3	CASSSFGGFSGNTIYF	TGTGCCAGCTCCTCCTTCGGAGGGTTCTCTGGAAACACCATATATTTT
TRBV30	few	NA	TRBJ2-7	CAWSVNWSYEQYF	TGTGCCTGGAGTGTAAATTGGTCCTACGAGCAGTACTTC
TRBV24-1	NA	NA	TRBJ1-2	CATSDDRSYGYTF	TGTGCCACCAGTGATGACAGGAGCTATGGCTACACCTTC
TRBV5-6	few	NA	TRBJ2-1	CASSLEANSYNEQFF	TGTGCCAGCAGCTTGGAGGCTAACAGTTACAATGAGCAGTTCTTC
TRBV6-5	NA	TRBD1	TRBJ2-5	CASSYGLQGDQETQYF	TGTGCCAGCAGTTACGGCCTACAGGGGGACCAAGAGACCCAGTACTTC
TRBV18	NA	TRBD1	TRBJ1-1	CASSEQGDLAFF	TGTGCCAGCTCAGAACAGGGGGATTTGGCTTTCTTT
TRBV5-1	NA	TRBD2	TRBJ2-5	CASSLSLAVETQYF	TGCGCCAGCAGCTTGAGTCTAGCGGTCGAGACCCAGTACTTC
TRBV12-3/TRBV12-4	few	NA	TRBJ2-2	CASSLAWNTGELFF	TGTGCCAGCAGTTTAGCCTGGAACACCGGGGAGCTGTTTTTT
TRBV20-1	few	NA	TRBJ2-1	CSARRGGEQFF	TGCAGTGCTAGGAGGGGCGGTGAGCAGTTCTTC
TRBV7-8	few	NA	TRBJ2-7	CASSYVQGYEQYF	TGTGCCAGCAGCTATGTACAGGGCTACGAGCAGTACTTC
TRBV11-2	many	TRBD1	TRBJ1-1	CASSTTGAEAFF	TGTGCCAGCAGCACTACAGGGGCTGAAGCTTTCTTT
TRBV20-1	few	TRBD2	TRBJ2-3	CSALLAGATSTDTQYF	TGCAGTGCTCTACTAGCGGGCGCTACTAGCACAGATACGCAGTATTTT
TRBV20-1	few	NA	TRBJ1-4	CSARDLVQLKLFF	TGCAGTGCTAGAGATCTGGTACAGCTAAAACTGTTTTTT
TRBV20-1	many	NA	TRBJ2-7	CSAAPGVYEQYF	TGCAGTGCTGCTCCGGGAGTCTACGAGCAGTACTTC
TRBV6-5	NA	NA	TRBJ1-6	CASSWLQEYNSPLHF	TGTGCCAGCAGTTGGTTACAGGAATATAATTCACCCCTCCACTTT
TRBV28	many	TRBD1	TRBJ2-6	CASSRPGTGVSGANVLTF	TGTGCCAGCTCCAGGCCCGGGACAGGGGTCTCTGGGGCCAACGTCCTGACTTTC
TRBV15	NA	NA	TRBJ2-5	CATSSTYGETQYF	TGTGCCACCAGCAGTACATACGGGGAGACCCAGTACTTC
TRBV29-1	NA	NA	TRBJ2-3	CSALGLASGTDTQYF	TGCAGCGCATTGGGCCTAGCATCGGGCACAGATACGCAGTATTTT
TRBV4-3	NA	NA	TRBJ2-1	CASSQEWRGGEQFF	TGCGCCAGCAGCCAAGAATGGCGGGGCGGTGAGCAGTTCTTC
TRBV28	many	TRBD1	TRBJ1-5	CASSSGGGNQPQHF	TGTGCCAGCAGTTCAGGGGGCGGCAATCAGCCCCAGCATTTT
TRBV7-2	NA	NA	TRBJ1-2	CASSWTPRTGYTF	TGTGCCAGCAGCTGGACCCCGAGGACTGGCTACACCTTC
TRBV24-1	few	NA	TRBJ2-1	CATSGAGPDYNEQFF	TGTGCCACCAGTGGGGCGGGACCCGATTACAATGAGCAGTTCTTC
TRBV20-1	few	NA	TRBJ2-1	CSASPRVLYNEQFF	TGCAGTGCTTCACCGCGGGTATTATACAATGAGCAGTTCTTC
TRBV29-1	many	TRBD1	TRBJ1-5	CSVEAEVRTGSQPQHF	TGCAGCGTTGAAGCCGAGGTCAGGACAGGGAGTCAGCCCCAGCATTTT
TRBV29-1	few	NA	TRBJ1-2	CSASAANYGYTF	TGCAGCGCCTCCGCAGCCAACTATGGCTACACCTTC
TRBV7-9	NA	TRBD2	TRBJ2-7	CASSLGGGKDEQYF	TGTGCCAGCAGCTTAGGCGGGGGGAAGGACGAGCAGTACTTC
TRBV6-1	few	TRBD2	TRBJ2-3	CASSRSGGTFTDTQYF	TGTGCCAGCAGTCGTAGCGGGGGAACATTCACAGATACGCAGTATTTT
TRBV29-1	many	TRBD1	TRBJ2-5	CSVRQGEETQYF	TGCAGCGTTCGACAGGGGGAAGAGACCCAGTACTTC
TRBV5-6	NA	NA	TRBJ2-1	CASSLVVRASYNEQFF	TGTGCCAGCAGCTTGGTTGTACGGGCCTCCTACAATGAGCAGTTCTTC
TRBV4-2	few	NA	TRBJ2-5	CASSQDPRQRRGSSETQYF	TGTGCCAGCAGCCAGGACCCAAGGCAGCGGAGGGGAAGTTCGGAGACCCAGTACTTC
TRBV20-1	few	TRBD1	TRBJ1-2	CSFLKGTGGGYTF	TGCAGTTTCTTAAAGGGGACAGGGGGCGGCTACACCTTC
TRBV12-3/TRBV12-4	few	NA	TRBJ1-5	CASSFPGSHTQHF	TGTGCCAGCAGTTTCCCCGGGTCCCATACACAGCATTTT
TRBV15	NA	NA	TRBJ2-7	CATSTSDRSEQYF	TGTGCCACCAGCACCTCAGACAGGTCCGAGCAGTACTTC
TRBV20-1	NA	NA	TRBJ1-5	CSAKGTAGAQPQHF	TGCAGTGCTAAGGGAACGGCGGGGGCGCAGCCCCAGCATTTT
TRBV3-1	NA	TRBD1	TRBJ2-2	CASSKQDRAAGELFF	TGTGCCAGCAGCAAGCAGGACAGGGCGGCCGGGGAGCTGTTTTTT
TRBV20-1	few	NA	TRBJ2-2	CSARPVGTGELFF	TGCAGTGCTCGCCCGGTGGGGACCGGGGAGCTGTTTTTT
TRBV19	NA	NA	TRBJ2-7	CASSAALLGEQYF	TGTGCCAGTAGTGCGGCCTTACTGGGGGAGCAGTACTTC
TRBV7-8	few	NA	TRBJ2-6	CASSFAYRKSSGANVLTF	TGTGCCAGCAGCTTTGCGTACAGAAAAAGCTCTGGGGCCAACGTCCTGACTTTC
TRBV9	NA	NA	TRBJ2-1	CASSAQGHNEQFF	TGTGCCAGCAGCGCTCAGGGCCACAATGAGCAGTTCTTC
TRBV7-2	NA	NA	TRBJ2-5	CASSLSPGPQYF	TGTGCCAGCAGCTTATCCCCGGGACCCCAGTACTTC
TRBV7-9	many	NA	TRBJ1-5	CASSRLNQPQHF	TGTGCCAGCAGCCGATTAAATCAGCCCCAGCATTTT
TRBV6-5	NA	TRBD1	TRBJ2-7	CASSFPFDRGVEQYF	TGTGCCAGCAGTTTCCCCTTCGACAGGGGTGTCGAGCAGTACTTC
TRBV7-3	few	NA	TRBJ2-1	CASSPDLGNEQFF	TGTGCCAGCAGCCCCGATTTAGGAAATGAGCAGTTCTTC
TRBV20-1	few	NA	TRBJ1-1	CSARDPDRGTEAFF	TGCAGTGCTAGAGACCCGGACAGAGGCACTGAAGCTTTCTTT
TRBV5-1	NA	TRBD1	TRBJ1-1	CASSPPTGGTEAFF	TGCGCCAGCAGCCCACCGACAGGGGGCACTGAAGCTTTCTTT
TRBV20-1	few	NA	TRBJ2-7	CSARDHGGGSYEQYF	TGCAGTGCTAGAGATCATGGAGGAGGCTCCTACGAGCAGTACTTC
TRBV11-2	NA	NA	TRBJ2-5	CASSRATENEWTQYF	TGTGCCAGCAGCCGCGCCACCGAGAATGAGTGGACCCAGTACTTC
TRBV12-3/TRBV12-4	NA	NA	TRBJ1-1	CASSLKGRGTEAFF	TGTGCCAGCAGTTTAAAGGGAAGGGGCACTGAAGCTTTCTTT
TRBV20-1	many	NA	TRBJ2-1	CSATGLLYNEQFF	TGCAGTGCCACGGGACTCCTCTACAATGAGCAGTTCTTC